The 30 T cell receptor beta chains given below trace back to one sample, sequenced in a study of memory CD4+ T cells and cytomegalovirus serostatus. The sort gate was single viable CD3+CD4+CD8-CD45RO+ cells for memory CD4+ T cells. Method: immunoSEQ multiplex PCR; TCRdb's copy keeps in-frame clones and lacks some. The top ten clones hold around 1% of a sample with around 50,000 clones, 80% to 90% of them seen once. The sequenced sample consisted of memory CD4+ T cells from blood. The receptors were gathered from an adult in good health and CMV-seronegative.

The chain links TRBV2 to TRBJ2-1; 7 bases match TRBD2. This CDR3 contains 16 residues. Trimming cost V 5 bases and J 2 bases; bases outside gene matches: 9. In germline, CDR1 is SNHLY, CDR2 FYNNEI. CDR3 region: CASSPRLSGTYNEQFF. CDR3 sequence (DNA): TGTGCCAGCAGTCCCCGCCTGAGCGGGACCTACAATGAGCAGTTCTTC.

V gene TRBV28 combines with J gene TRBJ2-4; no clear D. The CDR3 spans 16 residues. V lost 6 bases and J 0 bases, leaving 15 bases between the germline ends. Per germline, CDR1 MDHEN and CDR2 SYDVKM. The CDR3 is CASSLVQTLAKNIQYF. The CDR3 DNA reads as TGTGCCAGCAGCTTAGTCCAGACTCTAGCCAAAAACATTCAGTACTTC.

The chain joins TRBV6-1 to TRBJ2-1, with TRBD1 matching over 8 bases. This CDR3 region has 12 residues. Germline trimming cut 10 bases from V and 7 bases from J; bases unmatched to any gene: 6. Germline CDR1 and CDR2: MNHNS and SASEGT. The CDR3 DNA reads TGTGCCACCGGGACAGGACTAAATGAGCAGTTCTTC. As protein: CATGTGLNEQFF.

J is TRBJ2-2 and V is TRBV15; the match to TRBD2 covers 9 bases. V was pared by 7 bases and J by 1 base, with 7 bases of the junction left unmatched. From germline, CDR1 is LNHNV and CDR2 YYDKDF (reference sequence). The CDR3 totals 16 residues. For the CDR3, the DNA is TGTGCCACCAACCTAAAGACTAGCGGGAACACCGGGGAGCTGTTTTTT. Translating gives CATNLKTSGNTGELFF.

The V gene is TRBV14, the J gene TRBJ1-1, with D possibly TRBD1 on 5 matching bases. Germline assignment: CDR1 SGHDN and CDR2 FVKESK. V was cut by 3 bases and J by 11 bases, with 22 bases left in between. This CDR3 spans 15 amino acids. For the CDR3, the DNA is TGTGCCAGCAGCCAGGCCGGGACCGGGATATCTCGCGCTTTCTTT. This codes for CASSQAGTGISRAFF.

V is TRBV5-4 and J is TRBJ1-1; D is ambiguous. The CDR3 loop spans 13 amino acids. The V end lost 0 bases, the J end lost 10 bases, and 13 bases lay between the germline ends. Germline CDR1 and CDR2: SGHNT and YYREEE (reference sequence). CDR3 nucleotides: TGTGCCAGCAGCTTGGGTGAGGGATTGGGAGCTTTCTTT. It specifies CASSLGEGLGAFF.

In nucleotides, the CDR3 is TGTGCCAGCAGCTTTTCTAGAGTCTCTCCCAATGAGCAGTTCTTC. It specifies CASSFSRVSPNEQFF. The gene calls are TRBV5-5 and TRBJ2-1; D not resolved. The V gene lost 2 bases and the J gene lost 6 bases, with 15 bases spanning the gap. The CDR3 is 15 residues long. Germline CDR1 and CDR2: SGHKS and YYEKEE (reference sequence).

The rearrangement links TRBV18 to TRBJ1-4; possible D gene TRBD1, 5 bases. The CDR3 is 14 amino acids. Trimming left V 4 bases short and J 7 bases short, with 13 bases between. The germline CDR1 and CDR2 sequences are KGHSH and LQKENI. The CDR3 DNA follows: TGTGCCAGCTCACTCCAACGTGGGGGTGAAAAACTGTTTTTT. Protein: CASSLQRGGEKLFF.

The rearrangement uses TRBV29-1 and TRBJ2-7, with 12 bases aligning to TRBD1. V was clipped by 6 bases and J by 4 bases; unmatched bases: 4. There are 13 residues in the CDR3. CDR1 is SQVTM and CDR2 is ANQGSEA in the germline V gene. The CDR3, as DNA: TGCAGCGTGGGGACAGGGGGCTTGTACGAGCAGTACTTC. Protein sequence: CSVGTGGLYEQYF.

The chain couples TRBV28 to TRBJ2-5; D may be TRBD1 or TRBD2 (6 bases each). Germline V gives CDR1 MDHEN, CDR2 SYDVKM. Deletions cut 7 bases from V and 4 bases from J, with 13 bases between. The CDR3 totals 13 residues. CDR3 nucleotides: TGTGCCAGCAAGGGGGGAGGAGCAGAGACCCAGTACTTC. It yields the protein CASKGGGAETQYF.

The gene calls are TRBV11-3 and TRBJ2-7, with D possibly TRBD2 on 6 matching bases. Germline CDR1 reads SGHNT; CDR2 reads YENEEA. V was cut by 5 bases and J by 1 base, with 12 bases left in between. The CDR3 covers 14 residues. The CDR3 region is CASSPGTLSYEQYF. The DNA of the CDR3 is TGTGCCAGCAGCCCCGGGACTCTTTCCTACGAGCAGTACTTC. The full variable domain, in which reference TRBV11-3 and TRBJ2-7 provide the parts outside the CDR3, is EAGVVQSPRYKIIEKKQPVAFWCNPISGHNTLYWYLQNLGQGPELLIRYENEEAVDDSQLPKDRFSAERLKGVDSTLKIQPAELGDSAVYLCASSPGTLSYEQYFGPGTRLTVT.

This chain uses TRBV6-5 with TRBJ2-1; 7 bases agree with TRBD2. V shed 4 bases, J shed 9 bases, and the junction held 6 bases outside the gene matches. Per germline, CDR1 MNHEY and CDR2 SVGAGI. The CDR3 spans 13 residues. DNA for the CDR3: TGTGCCAGCAGTTGGGAGGGTCGGGGTGAGCAGTTCTTC. Its translation: CASSWEGRGEQFF.

This clone has at least ten counts. This chain uses TRBV10-3 with TRBJ2-7; D perhaps matches TRBD2 (6 bases). Germline V gene lookup returns CDR1 ENHRY and CDR2 SYGVKD. Between the trimmed V and J ends, which lost 8 bases and 1 base, there was a span of 9 bases. This CDR3 contains 12 residues. As DNA, the CDR3 is TGTGCCATCGGAGGGGAATCCTACGAGCAGTACTTC. Its protein product is CAIGGESYEQYF.

The rearrangement links TRBV7-8 to TRBJ1-1; TRBD1 matches 7 bases. This CDR3 region has 17 residues. Germline V gene sequence: CDR1 SGHVS, CDR2 FQNEAQ. With 5 bases clipped from V and 1 base from J, the junction kept 13 bases outside the gene matches. CDR3 in DNA: TGTGCCAGCAGCGGGTCGAACAACAGGGGAAGGAACACTGAAGCTTTCTTT. Translating gives CASSGSNNRGRNTEAFF.

V usage is TRBV6-6 and J usage is TRBJ2-1; TRBD2 aligns across 9 bases. CDR3 length equals 15 residues. V lost 6 bases and J lost 7; bases outside the gene matches: 10. Germline-derived CDR1 and CDR2 are MNHNY and SVGAGI (reference sequence). CDR3 region: CASRPNSGSTNEQFF. In DNA form, the CDR3 reads TGTGCCAGCAGACCTAATAGCGGGAGTACGAATGAGCAGTTCTTC.

The V gene is TRBV5-6, the J gene TRBJ1-6; D possibly corresponds to TRBD1 (5 bases). CDR3 size: 16 residues. Germline V gene lookup returns CDR1 SGHDT and CDR2 YYEEEE. V lost 6 bases, J lost 3 bases, and 16 bases lay in between. The DNA for the CDR3 is TGTGCCAGCACCTCTTCTCCGCAGGGCTATAATTCACCCCTCCACTTT. It yields the protein CASTSSPQGYNSPLHF.

This clone was observed a few times. This rearrangement joins TRBV5-6 to TRBJ2-7; 7 bases are shared with TRBD1. The CDR3 has 19 residues. Germline V gene data show CDR1 as SGHDT and CDR2 as YYEEEE. J was trimmed by 1 base and V by 4 bases; bases with no gene match: 20. CDR3 nucleotide sequence: TGTGCCAGCAGCCCCCTCTATAGTCCGGGACAGCCGACATCCTACGAGCAGTACTTC. Translated: CASSPLYSPGQPTSYEQYF.

The chain links TRBV7-3 to TRBJ2-1; D is tentatively TRBD1 or TRBD2 (5 bases each). The CDR3 is 12 amino acids. With 1 base removed from V and 9 bases from J, the gap between germline ends came to 7 bases. Germline loops: CDR1 SGHTA, CDR2 FQGTGA. As DNA, the CDR3 is TGTGCCAGCAGCTTAATCGGGGCTGAGCAGTTCTTC. This translates into CASSLIGAEQFF.

This clone has just one count. V gene TRBV25-1 combines with J gene TRBJ2-1; TRBD2 matches 14 bases. V was pared by 6 bases and J by 10 bases, with 8 bases of the junction left unmatched. Germline V gives CDR1 MGHDK, CDR2 SYGVNS. The CDR3 extends over 15 amino acids. DNA of the CDR3: TGTGCCAGCAGCCCGACTAGCGGGAGGGCGTCCGAGCAGTTCTTC. Encoded protein: CASSPTSGRASEQFF.

This clone was seen only a few times. The rearrangement links TRBV14 to TRBJ2-5, with 9 bases identical to TRBD1. Germline CDR1 reads SGHDN; CDR2 reads FVKESK. V was clipped by 5 bases and J by 9 bases; unmatched bases: 7. This CDR3 spans 13 amino acids. The CDR3 DNA sequence: TGTGCCAGCAGCTCCTGGACAGGGGCGGCCCAGTACTTC. As protein: CASSSWTGAAQYF.

The chain combines TRBV7-3 with TRBJ1-1; D is uncertain. Deletions cut 2 bases from V and 1 base from J, with 11 bases between. Germline CDR1 and CDR2: SGHTA and FQGTGA. The CDR3 length is 15 residues. The CDR3 DNA is TGTGCCAGCAGCTTACAGTCACGGCCGAACACTGAAGCTTTCTTT. Protein sequence: CASSLQSRPNTEAFF. Together with reference TRBV7-3 and TRBJ1-1, the CDR3 gives the full variable domain: GAGVSQTPSNKVTEKGKYVELRCDPISGHTALYWYRQSLGQGPEFLIYFQGTGAADDSGLPNDRFFAVRPEGSVSTLKIQRTERGDSAVYLCASSLQSRPNTEAFFGQGTRLTVV.

The chain uses TRBV11-2 and TRBJ1-1; D remains unclear. The CDR3 sequence is 13 residues long. Trimming removed 5 bases from V and 1 base from J, with 8 bases in between. CDR1 SGHAT and CDR2 FQNNGV come from the germline V gene. CDR3: CASSPSGNTEAFF. The DNA of the CDR3 is TGTGCCAGCAGCCCGTCGGGGAACACTGAAGCTTTCTTT.

This clone is a singleton in its sample. The V and J genes are TRBV7-9 and TRBJ2-7; D is unclear. CDR1 is SEHNR and CDR2 is FQNEAQ in the germline V gene (reference sequence). The CDR3 sequence is 15 residues long. V gave up 3 bases and J gave up 0 bases, with 12 bases separating them. The CDR3 loop is CASSLEIQSSYEQYF. CDR3 DNA: TGTGCCAGCAGCTTGGAAATCCAGAGCTCCTACGAGCAGTACTTC. Full variable domain (remainder filled in from reference TRBV7-9 and TRBJ2-7): DTGVSQNPRHKITKRGQNVTFRCDPISEHNRLYWYRQTLGQGPEFLTYFQNEAQLEKSRLLSDRFSAERPKGSFSTLEIQRTEQGDSAMYLCASSLEIQSSYEQYFGPGTRLTVT.

V usage is TRBV29-1 and J usage is TRBJ1-1; D is ambiguous. V lost 4 bases, J lost 2 bases, and 8 bases lay in between. The CDR3 is 12 residues long. The germline CDR1 and CDR2 sequences are SQVTM and ANQGSEA. This CDR3 is CSVVSVNTEAFF. The CDR3 nucleotides read TGCAGCGTTGTGTCGGTTAACACTGAAGCTTTCTTT.

The chain uses TRBV4-1 and TRBJ1-5, with D unclear. Per the germline V gene, CDR1 is MGHRA and CDR2 is YSYEKL. Trimming stripped 0 bases from V and 0 bases from J, with 0 bases between. The CDR3 contains 13 residues. This chain's CDR3 is CASSQDSNQPQHF. CDR3 coding DNA: TGCGCCAGCAGCCAAGATAGCAATCAGCCCCAGCATTTT.

V is TRBV27 and J is TRBJ2-1; 10 bases align to TRBD2. V lost 0 bases and J lost 9; bases outside the gene matches: 5. Germline-derived CDR1 and CDR2 are MNHEY and SMNVEV (reference sequence). The CDR3 extends over 15 amino acids. The CDR3 DNA follows: TGTGCCAGCAGTTTATCCCTAGCGGGAGTGGGTGAGCAGTTCTTC. Translating gives CASSLSLAGVGEQFF.

The rearrangement links TRBV7-8 to TRBJ2-7; D not certain. CDR1 is SGHVS, CDR2 FQNEAQ, per germline. The CDR3 contains 17 residues. V was pared by 5 bases and J by 2 bases, with 22 bases between. The CDR3 loop reads CASSPPYRLRTTYEQYF. The CDR3 nucleotides are TGTGCCAGCAGCCCTCCGTATAGGCTTCGTACAACCTACGAGCAGTACTTC.

J is TRBJ1-5 and V is TRBV19, with D unclear. This CDR3 is 12 amino acids long. The germline CDR1 and CDR2 sequences are LNHDA and SQIVND (reference sequence). The V end was cut by 5 bases, the J end by 9 bases, with 11 bases between. CDR3 DNA: TGTGCCAGTAGTGGTCTCTCGTCGCCCCAGCATTTT. It specifies CASSGLSSPQHF.

The rearrangement joins TRBV5-1 to TRBJ1-5; 10 positions agree with TRBD1. The trim removed 5 bases at V and 4 bases at J, leaving 6 bases unmatched. Looked up from germline, CDR1 is SGHRS and CDR2 is YFSETQ. The CDR3 is made up of 15 amino acids. The CDR3 spells CASSSGTGVNQPQHF. For the CDR3, the DNA is TGCGCCAGCAGTTCCGGGACAGGGGTTAATCAGCCCCAGCATTTT.

This rearrangement joins TRBV14 to TRBJ1-6, with a weak D call TRBD1 (5 bases). There are 15 residues in the CDR3. Deletions cut 4 bases from V and 9 bases from J, with 16 bases between. CDR1 is SGHDN, CDR2 FVKESK, per germline. CDR3 DNA sequence: TGTGCCAGCAGCCTCCAGGCCTCTGGGGGTTCACCCCTCCACTTT. As protein: CASSLQASGGSPLHF.